The source of this T cell receptor (beta chain) is a study of T cells in Graves' hyperthyroidism and ophthalmopathy. This CDR3 comprises 14 residues. V gave up 5 bases and J gave up 4 bases; unmatched junction bases: 7. Per germline, CDR1 MNHEY and CDR2 SVGEGT. Many counts were recorded for this clonotype. Its antigen is unknown. Each 10 ml fresh peripheral blood draw supplied the PBMCs. The investigators amplified TCR beta CDR3 regions from RNA transcripts. TCR CDR3 underwent first-round RT-PCR with the HTBI primer set. TCRdb redid the calling of the multiplex PCR reads with MiXCR, one entry per CDR3 protein. The data hold roughly 250,000 distinct CDR3 sequences, with around 22% observed a single time. Notes on the study in general: Among thyroid clonotypes expanded above 0.001, most also appeared in blood.

Sequencing was performed on blood. J is TRBJ1-2 and V is TRBV6-2 or TRBV6-3; 7 bases are a match to TRBD1. This TCR was recovered from a man aged 25 to 45 with Graves' ophthalmopathy. CDR3 region: CASSHDWDSYGYTF. In DNA, the CDR3 is TGTGCCAGCAGTCACGACTGGGACAGCTATGGCTACACCTTC.